Each of the 18 T cell receptor beta chains below was sequenced from the same sample in a study of blood T cell repertoires in COVID-19. Generated by immunoSEQ multiplex PCR, the TCRdb table keeps only in-frame clones and is missing some. The sample lists more than 60,000 clones; more than 70% were seen once. Sequencing input: peripheral blood. Receptors originate from a man between 60 and 70 years old with active or convalescent COVID-19.

The V call is TRBV11-2, the J call TRBJ1-4; D may be TRBD1 (5 bases). The V end lost 4 bases, the J end lost 8 bases, and 17 bases lay between the germline ends. The CDR3 runs 15 residues. Germline lookup yields CDR1 SGHAT and CDR2 FQNNGV. The CDR3 spells CASSSNGRVQEKLFF. CDR3 coding DNA: TGTGCCAGCAGCTCCAATGGCAGGGTACAGGAAAAACTGTTTTTT.

This clone appeared a single time. The V gene is TRBV5-1, the J gene TRBJ2-1; D is unclear. This CDR3 region has 15 residues. The germline gives CDR1 SGHRS, CDR2 YFSETQ. V dropped 0 bases and J dropped 10 bases, with 17 bases sitting between them. CDR3 sequence (DNA): TGCGCCAGCAGCTTGGCGCTACCACCAACAGACGAGCAGTTCTTC. Its translation is CASSLALPPTDEQFF.

This clone was detected only a few times. J is TRBJ1-2 and V is TRBV5-4; a possible D gene is TRBD1 (6 bases). CDR1 and CDR2 (germline): SGHNT, YYREEE (reference sequence). The ends were cut back, 0 bases at V and 0 bases at J, with 9 bases in the middle. The CDR3 has 15 residues. The CDR3 region has the DNA TGTGCCAGCAGCTTGGCGGGGGGCGCTAACTATGGCTACACCTTC. Translating gives CASSLAGGANYGYTF.

The CDR3 is CAWSAREYLRNEQFF. As DNA, the CDR3 is TGTGCCTGGAGTGCGAGGGAGTACTTGCGGAATGAGCAGTTCTTC. The V call is TRBV30, the J call TRBJ2-1; tentative D call: TRBD2 (5 bases). The V end was cut by 1 base, the J end by 7 bases, with 17 bases between. Germline lookup yields CDR1 GTSNPN and CDR2 SVGIG (reference sequence). The CDR3 is 15 residues long.

The chain links TRBV7-9 to TRBJ1-1; D is unresolved. Between the trimmed V and J ends, which lost 7 bases and 11 bases, there was a span of 23 bases. Germline CDR1 and CDR2: SEHNR and FQNEAQ (reference sequence). The CDR3 consists of 14 residues. The CDR3 region has the DNA TGTGCCAGCAAGTTCTCGGGTTTTGGGTCGGTTGCTTTCTTT. Translation gives CASKFSGFGSVAFF.

The rearrangement uses TRBV19 and TRBJ1-2; 8 nucleotides match TRBD1. J lost 5 bases, V lost 2 bases, and 10 bases had no gene match. CDR3 size: 16 residues. Germline CDR1 LNHDA, CDR2 SQIVND (reference sequence). The CDR3 nucleotides are TGTGCCAGTAGTATATCTAGGGGACAGGTCGGTTATGGCTACACCTTC. Translated: CASSISRGQVGYGYTF.

The CDR3 DNA follows: TGTGCCAGCAGCCAGGGACCGGACAGGGGACGGAGAGAGCAGTACTTC. This encodes CASSQGPDRGRREQYF. V usage is TRBV3-1 (or the pseudogene TRBV3-2) and J usage is TRBJ2-7, with TRBD1 identical over 9 bases. Germline CDR1 and CDR2: LGHDT and YNNKEL (reference sequence). The ends lost 3 bases at V and 7 bases at J; junction bases unmatched: 13. The CDR3 runs to 16 residues.

The chain recombines TRBV7-3 with TRBJ2-3, with 12 bases identical to TRBD1. Per germline, CDR1 SGHTA and CDR2 FQGTGA. With 4 bases clipped from V and 4 bases from J, the junction kept 6 bases outside the gene matches. The CDR3 extends over 16 amino acids. This CDR3 reads CASSSTGQGAADTQYF. For the CDR3, the DNA is TGTGCCAGCAGCTCGACGGGACAGGGGGCCGCAGATACGCAGTATTTT.

The chain couples TRBV19 to TRBJ2-1, with D maybe TRBD2 (6 bases). Trimming cost V 1 base and J 2 bases, with 12 bases left between them. The length of the CDR3 is 16 residues. CDR1 and CDR2 from the germline V gene are LNHDA and SQIVND (reference sequence). CDR3 DNA: TGTGCCAGTAGTATAGGGCGGGGTAGGACCTACAATGAGCAGTTCTTC. Translation gives CASSIGRGRTYNEQFF.

The chain recombines TRBV7-2 with TRBJ2-7; TRBD1 agrees at 7 bases. J was trimmed by 3 bases and V by 2 bases; bases with no gene match: 4. CDR3 length equals 14 residues. The germline gives CDR1 SGHTA, CDR2 FQGNSA. CDR3 in amino acids: CASSLTQGIYEQYF. Here the CDR3 DNA reads TGTGCCAGCAGCTTAACACAGGGGATCTACGAGCAGTACTTC.

V is TRBV6-5 and J is TRBJ2-2; 7 nucleotides agree with TRBD2. The CDR3 totals 13 residues. The V gene's germline CDR1 is MNHEY and CDR2 SVGAGI. The J segment lost 6 bases and the V segment lost 2 bases, leaving 0 bases of the junction unmatched. The CDR3 DNA follows: TGTGCCAGCAGTTACGGGGGGGCCGGGGAGCTGTTTTTT. This translates into CASSYGGAGELFF.

The chain links TRBV11-1 to TRBJ2-7; 7 bases line up with TRBD2. The V and J ends lost 2 bases and 3 bases, in that order; junction bases with no gene match: 7. This CDR3 contains 15 residues. The germline V gene encodes CDR1 SGHAT and CDR2 FQDESV (reference sequence). DNA of the CDR3: TGTGCCAGCAGCTTACGGCCTAGCGGCCTCTACGAGCAGTACTTC. Its protein product is CASSLRPSGLYEQYF.

The chain joins TRBV7-2 to TRBJ2-1; TRBD2 aligns across 12 bases. Germline trimming cut 5 bases from V and 3 bases from J; bases unmatched to any gene: 8. Germline V gene sequence: CDR1 SGHTA, CDR2 FQGNSA. The CDR3 has 17 amino acids. CDR3 in amino acids: CASSIGTSGPFYNEQFF. The CDR3 bases are TGTGCCAGCAGCATCGGGACTAGCGGGCCCTTCTACAATGAGCAGTTCTTC.

The rearrangement links TRBV7-2 to TRBJ2-3, with a tentative D call TRBD2 (6 bases). CDR3 length: 18 residues. Germline V gene lookup returns CDR1 SGHTA and CDR2 FQGNSA. V lost 0 bases and J 2 bases, leaving 18 bases between the germline ends. The CDR3 is CASSLAGGRFGNTDTQYF. Written as DNA, the CDR3 is TGTGCCAGCAGCTTAGCGGGGGGACGATTCGGGAACACAGATACGCAGTATTTT.

CDR3 residues: CSECAGELFF. The CDR3 coding sequence is TGCAGTGAGTGCGCCGGGGAGCTGTTTTTT. The chain links TRBV20-1 to TRBJ2-2; D is undetermined. The CDR3 spans 10 residues. The germline gives CDR1 DFQATT, CDR2 SNEGSKA (reference sequence). V was shortened by 7 bases and J by 6 bases, with 6 bases between the two germline ends.

J is TRBJ1-2 and V is TRBV6-1, with a possible D match to TRBD1 (6 bases). Germline CDR1 reads MNHNS; CDR2 reads SASEGT. V dropped 0 bases and J dropped 7 bases, with 18 bases sitting between them. CDR3 length: 16 residues. The CDR3 region has the DNA TGTGCCAGCAGTGAAGCGACCGACAGGTTGGTCTTTGGCTACACCTTC. Amino acid sequence: CASSEATDRLVFGYTF.

The chain recombines TRBV18 with TRBJ2-1, with 8 bases matching TRBD1. Looked up from germline, CDR1 is KGHSH and CDR2 is LQKENI. Trimming cost V 3 bases and J 9 bases; bases outside gene matches: 4. The CDR3 sequence is 13 residues long. DNA of the CDR3: TGTGCCAGCTCACCCCAGGGGGCGAGTGAGCAGTTCTTC. This translates into CASSPQGASEQFF.

This clone was counted between two and nine times. The V and J genes are TRBV2 and TRBJ2-7, with 8 bases identical to TRBD1. Germline V gene data show CDR1 as SNHLY and CDR2 as FYNNEI. The CDR3 runs 14 residues. The trim removed 6 bases at V and 5 bases at J, leaving 9 bases unmatched. CDR3 loop: CASRATGGRDEQYF. DNA for the CDR3: TGTGCCAGCAGAGCCACAGGGGGACGAGACGAGCAGTACTTC.